This T cell receptor (beta chain) was sequenced in a study of shared clonotypes between healthy human individuals. Findings of the study overall: Relative to memory subsets, naive subsets generally showed larger estimated richness. In the sorted subsets, rarefaction showed sequencing was incomplete despite large depth.

Adult Caucasians living in Nashville, Tennessee made up all of the donors. On this clone itself: Its antigen is not known.

Running of the assay took place at deep level. Sequenced by immunoSEQ multiplex PCR; TCRdb stores in-frame clones only, minus some. This sample has roughly 1 million clones, with approximately 72% found just once. The germline CDR1 and CDR2 sequences are MNHNS and SASEGT. The CDR3 totals 14 residues. V was pared by 3 bases and J by 5 bases, with 13 bases between. The TCR originated in a man aged 18-30 years in good health. Sequencing used memory CD4+ T cells sorted from blood. Specified subset: CD45RA-negative fraction. The rearrangement uses TRBV6-1 and TRBJ1-1, with unresolved D. CDR3: CASSEVDWGTEAFF. In nucleotides, the CDR3 is TGTGCCAGCAGTGAGGTTGACTGGGGTACTGAAGCTTTCTTT.